The table lists the clone carrying this TCR beta chain with many counts. The antigen is not known. Here immunoSEQ multiplex PCR was the method, and the copy in TCRdb shows in-frame clones only, minus some. The sample contains around 35,000 clones, none of them singletons. The source of the sample is a study of T cells after posttransplantation cyclophosphamide. Findings of the study overall: Blood and skin or GI T cell repertoires showed limited TRB overlap.

V lost 5 bases and J lost 9; bases outside the gene matches: 3. This CDR3 is built from 13 residues. The germline V gene has CDR1 PRHDT and CDR2 FYEKMQ (reference sequence). Material for sequencing was PBMCs. The sequence was obtained from a man aged 25-40 years in good health and a related stem cell transplant donor. The chain links TRBV13 to TRBJ1-6; 8 positions agree with TRBD1. Here the CDR3 reads CASSRTGSSPLHF. Here the CDR3 DNA reads TGTGCCAGCAGCCGGACAGGGAGTTCACCCCTCCACTTT.